This TCR beta chain stems from a study of PD-1 blockade in classical Hodgkin lymphoma. Study outcomes and limitations: Reported findings placed baseline TCR diversity lower in newly diagnosed patients (compared with healthy donors).

Measured with immunoSEQ multiplex PCR; TCRdb has only the in-frame clones, and not every one. The sample has 25,000 to 30,000 clones; roughly 90% are singletons. V lost 3 bases to trimming and J lost 1 base, with 7 bases between them. CDR1 is SGHRS and CDR2 is YFSETQ in the germline V gene. The CDR3 has 14 residues. The time point here: newly diagnosed, previously untreated cHL patient sample. Purified CD4+ T cells were obtained from thawed PBMCs through magnetic negative selection. About this clone itself: Its antigen is undetermined.

This clonotype was obtained from a human donor with classical Hodgkin lymphoma. The sequencing input was CD4+ T cells from blood. The genes are TRBV5-1 and TRBJ1-4, with D perhaps TRBD1 (5 bases). CDR3 DNA: TGCGCCAGCAGCTACGACAGAACTAATGAAAAACTGTTTTTT. Protein product: CASSYDRTNEKLFF. Full variable domain (rest looked up from reference TRBV5-1 and TRBJ1-4): KAGVTQTPRYLIKTRGQQVTLSCSPISGHRSVSWYQQTPGQGLQFLFEYFSETQRNKGNFPGRFSGRQFSNSRSEMNVSTLELGDSALYLCASSYDRTNEKLFFGSGTQLSVL.